The subject of this entry is one T cell receptor beta chain. Its target antigen remains unknown. No base-level quality is on record; no much larger clone is a single base apart. High-throughput TCR beta sequencing profiled peripheral blood CD8+ and CD4+ T cells from healthy donors, Susac syndrome patients and multiple sclerosis patients. Healthy donors were age- and sex-matched controls. Bulk CD8+ and CD4+ T cells were purified by magnetic negative isolation, whereas CD8+ TEMRA cells were enriched by FACS. Blood was collected in EDTA tubes and processed within 24 hours, with PBMCs isolated through density gradient centrifugation. PBMCs intended for TCR sequencing were frozen in liquid nitrogen and were later thawed in a 37 degrees C water bath. The sorted or isolated CD4+, CD8+ and CD8+ TEMRA cells reached a purity of at least 90%. RNA was extracted using the RNeasy kit, and about 0.45 to 1 ug of the RNA was reverse transcribed with random hexamers. The immunoSEQ multiplex PCR assay, which covers 54 Vbeta and 13 Jbeta segments, was used to amplify TCR beta CDR3 regions. PCR amplification bias was corrected using a synthetic template baseline for primer optimization and computational correction. Per the source publication's procedure: Reads were assigned to V, D and J genes according to IMGT and analyzed in immunoSEQ Analyzer, with only productive sequences retained. Clonality was calculated as one minus the Shannon entropy normalized by log2 of the number of productive unique sequences. For each patient and control, public and private clones were evaluated among the 100 most prevalent clones. Susac-specific clones were defined as absent from healthy and MS cohorts, 1052 published viral clones and other ImmuneACCESS disease sequences. TCRdb reprocessed the public reads (quality trimming at Q25 with fastp, clone calling with MiXCR) and kept in-frame beta chains. Each CDR3 protein appears once, grouped with its most common genes and DNA. Clone size and V and J calls follow TCRdb, not the original study. The sample table contains over 100,000 distinct CDR3 sequences; only one count was recorded for around 95% of them. The top ten constitute more than 0.095% of the sample.

The CDR3 contains 14 residues, cysteine and phenylalanine counted. Just CDR3 DNA is preserved here, 42 bases in frame from base 1. V sheds 3 bases and J sheds 4 bases, leaving 13 bases between their ends. Per the germline V gene, SGHRS is the CDR1 and YFSETQ is the CDR2. This sample is drawn from a study of CD8 T cells in Susac syndrome (dated by TCRdb to the late 2010s). Notes on the research overall: Repertoire sequencing was used to test whether CD8+ T cell activation and differentiation in Susac syndrome was antigen driven.

Broader findings and caveats from the paper: The study acknowledged that relatively few individuals were included in the TCR sequencing and HLA analysis.

The source material was CD4+ T cells from PBMCs. The chain joins TRBV5-1 to TRBJ1-1; the D segment could be TRBD1, given 6 matching bases. The sequence was collected from a human donor in good health. The sequence in DNA is TGCGCCAGCAGCTCCCAGGGGCTGGGCACTGAAGCTTTCTTT. Its translation is CASSSQGLGTEAFF.